A selection of T cell receptor beta chains follows, all from one sample in a study of T cells in Graves' hyperthyroidism and ophthalmopathy. TCRdb ran MiXCR on the multiplex PCR reads and lists one entry per CDR3 protein. Of about 500,000 distinct CDR3 sequences in the sample, about an eighth were seen once. The sample was blood. Receptors originate from a woman aged 18-30 years with Graves' hyperthyroidism. CDR3s include the opening cysteine and the closing phenylalanine or tryptophan. The order of the fields is J gene, V gene, clone size, CDR3 protein. A row's size may be missing; if present it is once, few, many or a size class.

TRBJ2-1,TRBV18,-,CASSPPPWRVDNEQFF
TRBJ1-1,TRBV6-5,-,CASSYYLGGGTEAFF
TRBJ1-2,TRBV19,-,CASTSIGGDSSYGYTF
TRBJ2-5,TRBV7-9,few,CASSLVPREGETQYF
TRBJ1-4,TRBV20-1,many,CSATGGADEKLFF
TRBJ2-1,TRBV2,many,CASSASREGQFF
TRBJ2-1,TRBV7-9,few,CASSSPGLLRNEQFF
TRBJ2-5,TRBV6-1,-,CACFRDYQETQYF
TRBJ2-1,TRBV18,few,CASSLSGYYNEQFF
TRBJ2-3,TRBV25-1,many,CASSLRALAGTDTQYF
TRBJ1-2,TRBV20-1,many,CSARRTANYGYTF
TRBJ1-1,TRBV24-1,many,CATSDSKTVNTEAFF
TRBJ2-3,TRBV11-2,many,CASSLLAAILTDTQYF
TRBJ1-5,TRBV18,-,CASSLRIADQPQHF
TRBJ2-1,TRBV20-1,-,CSASGTSRSYNEQFF
TRBJ1-1,TRBV30,many,CAWSVGDRLTEAFF
TRBJ2-1,TRBV7-9,-,CASSLYTSGYNEQFF
TRBJ2-3,TRBV10-3,few,CAIKIAGSQDTQYF
TRBJ1-2,TRBV24-1,many,CATSDDRGTRGYTF
TRBJ2-1,TRBV24-1,-,CATSDSRTSGTNEQFF
TRBJ2-3,TRBV2,many,CASSGLAGEDTQYF
TRBJ2-5,TRBV5-1,few,CASRNGQGAETQYF
TRBJ2-3,TRBV7-9,many,CASSFRSGGFANTDTQYF
TRBJ2-1,TRBV19,-,CASSDHTPGSYNEQFF
TRBJ2-3,TRBV11-2,many,CASSPFGEWDTQYF
TRBJ2-2,TRBV13,many,CASSSQGDGELFF
TRBJ1-5,TRBV20-1,-,CSASAEDRGQPQHF
TRBJ2-1,TRBV7-9,-,CASSSLWDTYNEQFF
TRBJ2-1,TRBV11-1,many,CASTTSGTNNEQFF
TRBJ1-2,TRBV12-3/TRBV12-4,many,CASSLWSDGYTF
TRBJ2-2,TRBV11-2,many,CASSFGPPTGGGTGELFF
TRBJ2-3,TRBV10-1,few,CASSEARTLDTQYF
TRBJ2-1,TRBV11-3,many,CASSLEGGRLDYNEQFF
TRBJ1-1,TRBV4-1,-,CASSQVSAGSTEAFF
TRBJ1-2,TRBV29-1,many,CSVRQGAVKLGYGYTF
TRBJ2-7,TRBV27,-,CASSDWVANEQYF
TRBJ2-3,TRBV6-2/TRBV6-3,many,CASSYGGDTDTQYF
TRBJ1-2,TRBV12-3/TRBV12-4,many,CASSERRGLYGYTF
TRBJ2-1,TRBV7-6,many,CASSLEARGRLINEQFF
TRBJ1-5,TRBV12-3/TRBV12-4,many,CASSFRLGVGNQPQHF
TRBJ2-3,TRBV5-1,few,CASSPVLGLAGGSDTQYF
TRBJ2-7,TRBV6-5,-,CASSSVYKQYF
TRBJ2-3,TRBV13,-,CASIGLAERAGDTQYF
TRBJ2-7,TRBV27,-,CASRRQGDSSFSYEQYF
TRBJ2-3,TRBV12-5,-,CASGARADTQYF